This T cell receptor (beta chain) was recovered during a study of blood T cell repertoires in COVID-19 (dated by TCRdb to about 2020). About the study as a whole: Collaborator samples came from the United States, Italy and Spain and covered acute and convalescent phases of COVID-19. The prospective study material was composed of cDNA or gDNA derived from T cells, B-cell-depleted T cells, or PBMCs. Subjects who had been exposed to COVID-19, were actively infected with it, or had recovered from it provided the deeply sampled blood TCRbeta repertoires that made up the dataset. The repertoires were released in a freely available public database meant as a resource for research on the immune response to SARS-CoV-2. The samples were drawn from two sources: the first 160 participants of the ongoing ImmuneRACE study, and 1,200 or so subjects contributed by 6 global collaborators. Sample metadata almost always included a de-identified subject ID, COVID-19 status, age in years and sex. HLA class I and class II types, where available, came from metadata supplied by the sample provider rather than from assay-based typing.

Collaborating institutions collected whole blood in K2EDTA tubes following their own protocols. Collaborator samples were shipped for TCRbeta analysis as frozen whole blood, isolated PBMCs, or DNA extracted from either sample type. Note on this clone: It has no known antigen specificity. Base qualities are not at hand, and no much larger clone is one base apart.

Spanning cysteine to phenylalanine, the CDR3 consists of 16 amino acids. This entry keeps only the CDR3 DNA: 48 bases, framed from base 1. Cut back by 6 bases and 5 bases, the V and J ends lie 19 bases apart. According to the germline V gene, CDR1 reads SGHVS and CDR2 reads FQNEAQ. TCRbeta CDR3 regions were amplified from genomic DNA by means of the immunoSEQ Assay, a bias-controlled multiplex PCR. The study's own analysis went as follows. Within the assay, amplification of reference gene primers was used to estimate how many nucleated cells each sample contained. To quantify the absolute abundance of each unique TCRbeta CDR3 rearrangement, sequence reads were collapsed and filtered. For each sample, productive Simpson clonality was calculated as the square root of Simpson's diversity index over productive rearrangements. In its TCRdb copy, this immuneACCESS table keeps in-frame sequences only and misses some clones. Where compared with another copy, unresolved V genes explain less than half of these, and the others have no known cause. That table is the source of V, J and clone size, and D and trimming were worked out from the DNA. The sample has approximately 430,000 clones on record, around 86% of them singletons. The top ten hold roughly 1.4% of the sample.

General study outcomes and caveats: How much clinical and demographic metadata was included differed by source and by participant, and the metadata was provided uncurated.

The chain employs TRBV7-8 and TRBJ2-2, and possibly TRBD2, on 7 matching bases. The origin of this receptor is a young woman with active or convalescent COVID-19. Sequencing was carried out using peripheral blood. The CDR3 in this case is CASRAEWGGGTGELFF. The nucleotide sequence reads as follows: TGTGCCAGCAGGGCCGAGTGGGGGGGCGGAACCGGGGAGCTGTTTTTT.